Each of the 5 T cell receptor beta chains below was sequenced from the same sample in a study of radiation and T cells in renal cell carcinoma. Measured with immunoSEQ multiplex PCR; TCRdb has only the in-frame clones, and not every one. The sample has approximately 120,000 clones, roughly four fifths seen once. Time point in this sample: blood 2 weeks post-SBRT. Described treatment: 15 Gy SBRT to primary tumor, nephrectomy 4 weeks later. The material was blood, obtained from a patient whose treatment included radiotherapy and nephrectomy. The source of these receptors is a man aged 45 to 65 with renal cell carcinoma.

This chain joins TRBV4-3 and TRBJ1-6, with D perhaps TRBD1 (5 bases). Trimming left V 1 base short and J 9 bases short, with 13 bases between. Germline V gives CDR1 LGHNA, CDR2 YSLEER. The CDR3 contains 15 residues. In DNA, the CDR3 is TGCGCCAGCAGCCAAGTAGCGGGGGAAGGTTCACCCCTCCACTTT. This gives the protein CASSQVAGEGSPLHF.

The chain is built from TRBV27 and TRBJ2-7, with D possibly TRBD2 on 5 matching bases. Trimming stripped 2 bases from V and 2 bases from J, with 13 bases between. This CDR3 region has 15 residues. Germline V gives CDR1 MNHEY, CDR2 SMNVEV (reference sequence). CDR3 in amino acids: CASSLIAAEAYEQYF. The CDR3 nucleotides read TGTGCCAGCAGTTTAATAGCCGCGGAGGCCTACGAGCAGTACTTC.

The V gene is TRBV10-1, the J gene TRBJ2-5, with 8 nucleotides matching TRBD1. V was pared by 3 bases and J by 3 bases, with 12 bases of the junction left unmatched. The CDR3 is 17 amino acids. CDR1 and CDR2 from the germline V gene are WNHNN and SYGVQD (reference sequence). Here the CDR3 DNA reads TGCGCCAGCAGTGAACGTTCGGGCAGGGGGCCCGAAGAGACCCAGTACTTC. Its protein is CASSERSGRGPEETQYF.

V is TRBV6-6 and J is TRBJ1-6; 7 positions match TRBD1. Germline assignment: CDR1 MNHNY and CDR2 SVGAGI (reference sequence). CDR3 length: 14 amino acids. J was trimmed by 9 bases and V by 6 bases; bases with no gene match: 8. This chain's CDR3 is CASSMTGSTSPLHF. The CDR3 nucleotides are TGTGCCAGCAGCATGACAGGGAGTACTTCACCCCTCCACTTT.

The chain joins TRBV5-1 to TRBJ1-4, with TRBD1 matching 9 bases. This CDR3 is built from 16 residues. Germline V gives CDR1 SGHRS, CDR2 YFSETQ. The V segment lost 3 bases and the J segment 8 bases; nucleotides outside the gene matches: 11. CDR3: CASSSGQGWMEEKLFF. The CDR3 DNA reads as TGCGCCAGCAGCTCGGGACAGGGATGGATGGAGGAAAAACTGTTTTTT.